These 9 T cell receptor beta chains were all obtained from the same sample, sequenced in a study of early T cells in non-severe SARS-CoV-2 infection. One entry per CDR3 protein, called by TCRdb with MiXCR from the 5' RACE reads. The repertoire holds around 33,000 distinct CDR3 sequences, with approximately 4.3% as singletons. The sample taken for sequencing was whole blood. Receptors originate from an adult who was a healthcare worker with PCR-confirmed SARS-CoV-2 infection or an uninfected control (not recorded which).

This clonotype was found many times. The CDR3 region is CASSFKSGGSSGANVLTF. DNA of the CDR3: TGCGCCAGCAGCTTCAAATCAGGGGGTAGCTCTGGGGCCAACGTCCTGACTTTC. V and J are TRBV5-1 and TRBJ2-6, with 7 bases that match TRBD1. The V gene end was trimmed by 2 bases and the J gene end by 0 bases; junction bases not matched to a gene: 8. The CDR3 is made up of 18 amino acids. Germline values: CDR1 SGHRS, CDR2 YFSETQ.

The chain uses TRBV4-2 and TRBJ2-2, with 7 nucleotides matching TRBD2. Germline CDR1 LGHNA, CDR2 YNFKEQ. CDR3 length: 15 amino acids. V dropped 0 bases and J dropped 6; count of bases not matched to a gene: 4. The CDR3 spells CASSQEDSGSGELFF. In nucleotides, the CDR3 is TGTGCCAGCAGCCAAGAGGATAGCGGGTCCGGGGAGCTGTTTTTT.

This clonotype was seen repeatedly, ten times or more. The CDR3 nucleotides read TGTGCCAGCAGCCAAGGACAACAAAGCACAGATACGCAGTATTTT. Its translation: CASSQGQQSTDTQYF. The chain links TRBV4-2 to TRBJ2-3; unclear D gene. CDR3 length: 15 amino acids. V lost 1 base and J lost 0, with 8 bases in between. The germline V gene encodes CDR1 LGHNA and CDR2 YNFKEQ.

This clonotype was counted a few times. The gene calls are TRBV20-1 and TRBJ2-1; maybe TRBD2 (5 bases). Deletions cut 2 bases from V and 0 bases from J, with 8 bases between. The CDR3 sequence is 14 residues long. CDR1 and CDR2 (germline): DFQATT, SNEGSKA (reference sequence). CDR3 region: CSARNRGSYNEQFF. For the CDR3, the DNA is TGCAGTGCTAGAAATCGGGGCTCCTACAATGAGCAGTTCTTC.

This clonotype was observed many times. The rearrangement joins TRBV21-1 to TRBJ2-5; no DNA check was done on the table's D call, TRBD2. TRBV21-1 counts as a pseudogene. The CDR3 spans 16 residues. DNA of the CDR3: TGTGCCAGCAGCCGAGGGCCCCTAGCGACACAAGAGACCCAGTACTTC. Translation: CASSRGPLATQETQYF.

The table lists this clonotype with many counts. This chain connects TRBV20-1 to TRBJ2-5, with 13 bases aligning to TRBD2. CDR3 length equals 19 residues. CDR1 and CDR2 (germline): DFQATT, SNEGSKA (reference sequence). Trimming cost V 6 bases and J 1 base; bases outside gene matches: 17. Written as DNA, the CDR3 is TGCAGTGCCCCCATACGGACTAGCGGGAGTTCTGGTGGCCAAGAGACCCAGTACTTC. Amino acid sequence: CSAPIRTSGSSGGQETQYF.

The sample holds many counts of this clonotype. The V call is TRBV6-2 or TRBV6-3, the J call TRBJ2-2; no firm D call. The V gene lost 0 bases and the J gene lost 2 bases, with 10 bases spanning the gap. The germline V gene has CDR1 MNHEY and CDR2 SVGEGT. There are 16 residues in the CDR3. The CDR3 here is CASSYSSTTNTGELFF. CDR3 sequence (DNA): TGTGCCAGCAGTTACTCCAGTACGACCAACACCGGGGAGCTGTTTTTT.

This clonotype was found a few times. The chain recombines TRBV3-1 with TRBJ1-5; D gene ambiguous. The CDR3 covers 15 residues. The germline V gene encodes CDR1 LGHDT and CDR2 YNNKEL (reference sequence). Between the trimmed V and J ends, which lost 5 bases and 2 bases, there was a span of 13 bases. The CDR3 DNA is TGTGCCAGCAGCGACATCGTCGGGGGCAATCAGCCCCAGCATTTT. Encoded protein: CASSDIVGGNQPQHF.

This clonotype was seen repeatedly, ten times or more. This chain connects TRBV4-2 to TRBJ2-5; TRBD1 agrees at 11 bases. The CDR3 has 16 residues. V shed 4 bases and J 1 base; nucleotides not matched to a gene: 5. The V gene's germline CDR1 is LGHNA and CDR2 YNFKEQ. The chain's CDR3 is CASSRPGQGVQETQYF. Written as DNA, the CDR3 is TGTGCCAGCAGCCGCCCGGGACAGGGGGTCCAAGAGACCCAGTACTTC.